This paragraph covers one TCR beta chain sequence. As yet, its antigen is unknown. This sample is part of a study of T cells in Graves' hyperthyroidism and ophthalmopathy. Study-level information: Before treatment of any kind, peripheral blood was taken at initial diagnosis. Findings and limits, study-wide: Most expanded thyroid clonotypes above 0.001 recurred in blood.

The germline V gene encodes CDR1 SGHTA and CDR2 FQGNSA. This CDR3 is 13 amino acids long. V was clipped by 5 bases and J by 10 bases, with 15 bases between them. TCR beta CDR3 sequences were amplified from RNA transcripts. HTBI primers were used for first-round RT-PCR of the TCR CDR3. TCRdb called the multiplex PCR reads again in MiXCR, with one record for every CDR3 protein. The top ten clones hold approximately 54% of a sample with some 530,000 distinct CDR3 sequences, less than 25% of them seen once. Not enrolled were patients with uncontrolled infection, other autoimmune disease, pregnancy or lactation. Clinicians diagnosed patients from clinical symptoms, serum thyroxine and TRAb, thyroid ultrasound and orbital computed tomography.

This TCR derives from a woman in her 70s with Graves' ophthalmopathy. This sequence joins TRBV7-2 and TRBJ1-3; tentatively, D is TRBD1 (5 bases). Material for sequencing was blood. CDR3 sequence (DNA): TGTGCCAGCAGCCCTCCGGGGGATTGGACCATATATTTT. As protein: CASSPPGDWTIYF.